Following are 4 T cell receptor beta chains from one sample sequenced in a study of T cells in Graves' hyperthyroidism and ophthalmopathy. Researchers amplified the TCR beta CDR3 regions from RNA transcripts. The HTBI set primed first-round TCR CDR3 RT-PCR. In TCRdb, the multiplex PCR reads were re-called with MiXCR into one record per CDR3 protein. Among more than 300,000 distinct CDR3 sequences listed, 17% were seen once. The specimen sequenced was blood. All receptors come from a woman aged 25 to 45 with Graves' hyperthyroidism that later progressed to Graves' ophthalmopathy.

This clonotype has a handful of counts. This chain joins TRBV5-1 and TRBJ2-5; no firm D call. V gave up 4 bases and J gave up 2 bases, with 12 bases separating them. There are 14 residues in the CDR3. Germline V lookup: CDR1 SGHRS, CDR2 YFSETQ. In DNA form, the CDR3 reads TGCGCCAGCAGCGGCCGGACCGATCAAGAGACCCAGTACTTC. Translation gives CASSGRTDQETQYF.

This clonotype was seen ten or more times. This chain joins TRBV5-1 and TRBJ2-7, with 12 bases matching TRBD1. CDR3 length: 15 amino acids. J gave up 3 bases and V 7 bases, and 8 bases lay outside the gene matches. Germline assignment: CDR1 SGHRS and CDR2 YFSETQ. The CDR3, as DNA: TGCGCCAGCGGCAGAGGGACAGGGGGCGTCTACGAGCAGTACTTC. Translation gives CASGRGTGGVYEQYF.

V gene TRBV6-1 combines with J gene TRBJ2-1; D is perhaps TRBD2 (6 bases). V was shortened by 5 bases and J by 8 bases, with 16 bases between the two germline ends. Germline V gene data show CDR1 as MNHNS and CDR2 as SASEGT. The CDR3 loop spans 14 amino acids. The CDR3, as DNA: TGTGCCAGCAGTCCTCGGGACTCCCCTGATGAGCAGTTCTTC. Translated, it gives CASSPRDSPDEQFF.

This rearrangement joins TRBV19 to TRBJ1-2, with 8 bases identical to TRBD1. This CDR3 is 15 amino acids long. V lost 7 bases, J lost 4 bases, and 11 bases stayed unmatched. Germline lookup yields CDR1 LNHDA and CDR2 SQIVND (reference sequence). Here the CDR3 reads CASNPATGVGYGYTF. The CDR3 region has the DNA TGTGCCAGTAATCCAGCGACAGGGGTCGGCTATGGCTACACCTTC.